This entry features one T cell receptor (beta chain) sequence. Its antigen is undetermined. The data were taken from a study of cytomegalovirus exposure and HLA in healthy donors. On the study more broadly: An early release of data contained tens of millions of unique TCRs, which came from HLA-typed donors. Findings and caveats of the study: Per published reports, the classifier diagnosed cytomegalovirus status with high specificity and sensitivity. A list of about 180 TCR beta chains associated with cytomegalovirus was given. Later on, an analysis showed TCR association rates differing by HLA locus, with DRB1 the most and HLA-C the fewest.

This CDR3 has 15 amino acids. The trim removed 0 bases at V and 4 bases at J, leaving 3 bases unmatched. Germline-derived CDR1 and CDR2 are SGHRS and YFSETQ. Researchers ran the PCR with 60 Vbeta and 13 Jbeta primers. This table comes from immunoSEQ multiplex PCR, and its TCRdb copy is limited to in-frame clones, with some not included. The sample has around 50,000 clones, 80% seen once. The TCR sequence derives from a man aged 30 to 45 in good health and CMV-seropositive. The material sequenced was PBMCs. The J gene is TRBJ2-1, the V gene TRBV5-1; the match to TRBD2 covers 8 bases. The CDR3 DNA is TGCGCCAGCAGCTTGGCGGGGGGGTTTTACAATGAGCAGTTCTTC. Its translation is CASSLAGGFYNEQFF. Full variable domain (remainder filled in from reference TRBV5-1 and TRBJ2-1): KAGVTQTPRYLIKTRGQQVTLSCSPISGHRSVSWYQQTPGQGLQFLFEYFSETQRNKGNFPGRFSGRQFSNSRSEMNVSTLELGDSALYLCASSLAGGFYNEQFFGPGTRLTVL.